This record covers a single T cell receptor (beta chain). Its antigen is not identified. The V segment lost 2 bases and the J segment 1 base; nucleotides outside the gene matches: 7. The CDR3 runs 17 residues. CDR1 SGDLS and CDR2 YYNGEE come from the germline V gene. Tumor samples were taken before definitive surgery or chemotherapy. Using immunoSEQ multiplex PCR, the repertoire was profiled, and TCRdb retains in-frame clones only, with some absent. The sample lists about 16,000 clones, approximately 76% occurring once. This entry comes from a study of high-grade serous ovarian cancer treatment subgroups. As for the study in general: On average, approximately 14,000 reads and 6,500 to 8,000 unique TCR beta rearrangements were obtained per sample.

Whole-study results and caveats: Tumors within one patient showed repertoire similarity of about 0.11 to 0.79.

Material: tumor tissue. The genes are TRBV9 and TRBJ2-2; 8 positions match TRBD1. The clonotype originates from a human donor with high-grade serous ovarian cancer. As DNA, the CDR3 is TGTGCCAGCAGCGTCCCTTCCGGACAGGGGAACACCGGGGAGCTGTTTTTT. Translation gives CASSVPSGQGNTGELFF.